This TCR beta chain was recovered during a study of blood T cell repertoires in COVID-19 (dated by TCRdb to the early 2020s). The study in broad terms: The collaborator samples originated in the United States, Italy and Spain and spanned the acute and convalescent phases of COVID-19. The material from the prospective study consisted of cDNA or gDNA derived from T cells, B-cell-depleted T cells, or PBMCs. Subjects who had been exposed to COVID-19, were actively infected with it, or had recovered from it provided the deeply sampled blood TCRbeta repertoires that made up the dataset. The repertoires were released in a freely available public database intended as a resource for research on the immune response to SARS-CoV-2. Samples were obtained from the ongoing ImmuneRACE study (first 160 participants) and from some 1,300 subjects provided by 6 global collaborators. Sample metadata almost always included a de-identified subject ID, COVID-19 status, age in years and sex. Where available, HLA class I and class II types were taken from metadata supplied by the sample provider and were not determined by assay-based typing.

Points the paper makes about the study in general: The quantity of clinical and demographic metadata differed by source and by participant and was supplied without curation.

Whole blood was collected in K2EDTA tubes by collaborating institutions according to the institutions' own protocols. For TCRbeta analysis, collaborators shipped samples as frozen whole blood, isolated PBMCs, or DNA extracted from either of those sample types. TCRbeta CDR3 regions were amplified from genomic DNA by means of the immunoSEQ Assay, a bias-controlled multiplex PCR. The original pipeline was this. The number of nucleated cells in each sample was estimated from the amplification of reference gene primers within the assay. To quantify the absolute abundance of each unique TCRbeta CDR3 rearrangement, sequence reads were collapsed and filtered. For each sample, productive Simpson clonality was calculated as the square root of Simpson's diversity index across productive rearrangements. The source is immuneACCESS, and TCRdb retained only in-frame sequences with V and J called. Part of the clones is not carried over; for the studies checked, unresolved V genes explain less than half of this, and the remainder is unexplained. From that table come the V and J calls and clone size; the DNA was used to work out D and trimming. This sample lists 200,000 to 250,000 clones; 84% were detected once. The ten biggest clones cover just under 20% of the sample.

CDR1 and CDR2 (SGHTA, FQGNSA) derive from the germline V gene. Inclusive of the bounding cysteine and phenylalanine, the CDR3 is 14 residues long. Only the CDR3 part of the read is kept: 42 bases, read in frame from the first base. Germline trimming amounts to 8 bases on V and 1 base on J, with 4 as the count of junction bases outside the gene matches. On this clone itself: Its recognized antigen is unknown. Base-call qualities are not available, and no considerably larger clone is one nucleotide away.

Sequencing used peripheral blood. The sequence derives from a man aged 30-40 years with active or convalescent COVID-19. Recombination joined TRBV7-2 with TRBJ2-3, with 9 middle bases fitting TRBD2. In nucleotides, the sequence is TGTGCCAGCCGGCAGCGGGGGGGCACAGATACGCAGTATTTT. It is translated as CASRQRGGTDTQYF.